This TCR beta chain was recovered during a study of Ad26.COV2.S vaccination and SARS-CoV-2 variants. Findings and limits, study-wide: Breadth measured for non-spike TCRs was similar across vaccine and placebo recipients.

Points on this clone: Its antigen remains unidentified.

The treatment here: some 20 received Ad26.COV2.S at low or high dose, single or two shots; 5 received placebo; per-sample allocation not given. Day 63 after the first injection of vaccine or placebo was the sampling time. V lost 5 bases to trimming and J lost 5 bases, with 13 bases between them. This CDR3 spans 14 amino acids. Germline CDR1 is LNHDA and CDR2 is SQIVND (reference sequence). TCRdb keeps only in-frame clones here, not all; method: immunoSEQ multiplex PCR. Here the sample spans 350,000 to 450,000 clones, about 85% being singletons. The specimen comprised peripheral blood, sampled in a trial of Ad26.COV2.S vaccine versus placebo. J is TRBJ2-1 and V is TRBV19, with D unresolved. This clonotype was obtained from a person between 18 and 60 years old who received the Ad26.COV2.S COVID-19 vaccine or a placebo. The CDR3 bases are TGTGCCAGTAGTGCTCGACCGGCTAACAATGAGCAGTTCTTC. This translates into CASSARPANNEQFF.